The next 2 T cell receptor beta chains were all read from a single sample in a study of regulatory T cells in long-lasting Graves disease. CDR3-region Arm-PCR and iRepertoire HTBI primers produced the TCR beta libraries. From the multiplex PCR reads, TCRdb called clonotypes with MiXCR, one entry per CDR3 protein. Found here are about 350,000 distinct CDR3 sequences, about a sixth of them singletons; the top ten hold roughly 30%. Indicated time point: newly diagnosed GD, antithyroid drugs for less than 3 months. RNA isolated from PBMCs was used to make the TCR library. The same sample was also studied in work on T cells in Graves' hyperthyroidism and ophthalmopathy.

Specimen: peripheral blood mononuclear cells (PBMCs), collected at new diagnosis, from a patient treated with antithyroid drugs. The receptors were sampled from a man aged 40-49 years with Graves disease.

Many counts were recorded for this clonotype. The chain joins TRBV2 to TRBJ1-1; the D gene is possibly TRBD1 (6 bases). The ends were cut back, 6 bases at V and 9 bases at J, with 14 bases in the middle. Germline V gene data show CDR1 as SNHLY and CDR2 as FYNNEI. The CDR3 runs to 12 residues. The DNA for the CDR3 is TGTGCCAGCAGGGACAGCGCCGCACAAGCTTTCTTT. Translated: CASRDSAAQAFF.

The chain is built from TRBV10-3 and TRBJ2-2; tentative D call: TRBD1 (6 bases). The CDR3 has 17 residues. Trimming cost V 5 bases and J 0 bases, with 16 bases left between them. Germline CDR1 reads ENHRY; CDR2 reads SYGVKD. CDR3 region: CAISPGQIMTNTGELFF. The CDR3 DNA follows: TGTGCCATCAGTCCGGGACAAATTATGACGAACACCGGGGAGCTGTTTTTT.